These 24 T cell receptor beta chains came from one sample sequenced in a study of neurological immune-mediated disorders. TCRdb redid the calling of the 5' RACE reads with MiXCR, one entry per CDR3 protein. The sample holds around 71,000 distinct CDR3 sequences, approximately 15% seen once. Time point indicated: longitudinal time-point 1 (baseline). The specimen was PBMCs. Receptor source: a female donor with HTLV-1-associated myelopathy (HAM/TSP).

This clonotype was counted ten times or more. The gene calls are TRBV20-1 and TRBJ1-3, with D perhaps TRBD1 (6 bases). Trimming shortened V by 6 bases and J by 0 bases, and 18 bases separated the two germline ends. The CDR3 spans 16 residues. Per the germline V gene, CDR1 is DFQATT and CDR2 is SNEGSKA (reference sequence). CDR3 amino acids: CSAGGGQTISGNTIYF. DNA for the CDR3: TGCAGTGCCGGGGGCGGGCAGACGATCTCTGGAAACACCATATATTTT.

V is TRBV11-2 and J is TRBJ2-1; tentatively, D is TRBD2 (5 bases). Germline-derived CDR1 and CDR2 are SGHAT and FQNNGV. With 5 bases removed from V and 2 bases from J, the gap between germline ends came to 10 bases. The CDR3 runs 14 residues. The CDR3 reads CASSLSATYNEQFF. As DNA, the CDR3 is TGTGCCAGCAGCCTTAGCGCGACCTACAATGAGCAGTTCTTC.

This clonotype was seen many times. V gene TRBV21-1 combines with J gene TRBJ2-7. TRBV21-1 is a documented pseudogene. This CDR3 region has 15 residues. The CDR3: CASSKVGRFGYEQYF. The CDR3 region has the DNA TGTGCCAGCAGCAAAGTGGGCAGGTTCGGCTACGAGCAGTACTTC.

This clonotype was recorded at least ten times. The gene calls are TRBV3-1 and TRBJ2-3; D gene ambiguous. V was cut by 4 bases and J by 3 bases, with 14 bases left in between. Germline V lookup: CDR1 LGHDT, CDR2 YNNKEL (reference sequence). The CDR3 sequence is 15 residues long. The CDR3 DNA reads as TGTGCCAGCAGCCGCGGAAGCCAAACTACAGATACGCAGTATTTT. Translated, it gives CASSRGSQTTDTQYF.

The chain is built from TRBV6-5 and TRBJ2-7; 8 nucleotides line up with TRBD1. The J segment lost 6 bases and the V segment lost 1 base, leaving 5 bases of the junction unmatched. CDR3 size: 14 residues. Germline V gene sequence: CDR1 MNHEY, CDR2 SVGAGI. CDR3 amino acids: CASSYLGQEIEQYF. The CDR3 bases are TGTGCCAGCAGTTACTTGGGACAGGAAATCGAGCAGTACTTC.

This clonotype came up many times. J is TRBJ2-7 and V is TRBV5-1; D possibly corresponds to TRBD2 (5 bases). The CDR3 covers 15 residues. The V end was cut by 0 bases, the J end by 0 bases, with 10 bases between. CDR1 and CDR2 (germline): SGHRS, YFSETQ. CDR3 nucleotides: TGCGCCAGCAGCTTGGGAGGGCTCCCCTCCTACGAGCAGTACTTC. This gives the protein CASSLGGLPSYEQYF.

This clonotype was recorded at least ten times. J is TRBJ2-2 and V is TRBV12-3 or TRBV12-4, with a weak D call TRBD1 (6 bases). Trimming removed 4 bases from V and 5 bases from J, with 14 bases in between. This CDR3 region has 15 residues. The CDR3 loop reads CASSSGQPGTGELFF. For the CDR3, the DNA is TGTGCCAGCAGTTCGGGACAACCGGGAACCGGGGAGCTGTTTTTT.

This clonotype occurred many times. The genes are TRBV11-2 and TRBJ2-7; TRBD2 matches 7 bases. Per the germline V gene, CDR1 is SGHAT and CDR2 is FQNNGV. Unmatched junction bases numbered 7, after V lost 5 bases and J lost 3 bases. This CDR3 region has 14 residues. The CDR3 sequence: CASSPRGVSYEQYF. As DNA, the CDR3 is TGTGCCAGCAGCCCCCGGGGGGTGAGCTACGAGCAGTACTTC.

In this sample, this clonotype turned up a few times. The junction departs from the called germline gene at one end, perhaps through a read error. The J gene is TRBJ2-2, the V gene TRBV5-1; D ambiguous. The CDR3 is 17 residues long. Germline V CDR1 and CDR2: SGHRS, YFSETQ. This chain's CDR3 is CANSLELLGRRTGELFF. CDR3 sequence (DNA): TGCGCCAACAGCTTGGAGTTACTTGGACGGAGAACCGGGGAGCTGTTTTTT. Combining the CDR3 with reference TRBV5-1 and TRBJ2-2 gives the whole variable domain KAGVTQTPRYLIKTRGQQVTLSCSPISGHRSVSWYQQTPGQGLQFLFEYFSETQRNKGNFPGRFSGRQFSNSRSEMNVSTLELGDSALYLCANSLELLGRRTGELFFGEGSRLTVL.

This clonotype was observed many times. This rearrangement joins TRBV12-3 or TRBV12-4 to TRBJ2-5; D unresolved. This CDR3 is built from 15 residues. The V gene lost 1 base and the J gene lost 2 bases, with 11 bases spanning the gap. CDR3 loop: CASSLVGALQETQYF. The CDR3 DNA is TGTGCCAGCAGTTTAGTGGGCGCTCTTCAAGAGACCCAGTACTTC.

This clonotype was recorded at least ten times. This chain uses TRBV29-1 with TRBJ2-7; 8 bases line up with TRBD2. V gave up 7 bases and J gave up 0 bases; unmatched junction bases: 8. This CDR3 region has 14 residues. CDR1 is SQVTM and CDR2 is ANQGSEA in the germline V gene. CDR3 loop: CSAGGPESSYEQYF. The CDR3 DNA is TGCAGCGCGGGGGGGCCTGAGAGCTCCTACGAGCAGTACTTC.

As to this clonotype: It may be a read error: a sequence one base away is much more abundant. This chain joins TRBV21-1 and TRBJ2-7; the table's TRBD1 call for D was not verified on the DNA. TRBV21-1 is reported as a pseudogene. The CDR3 covers 15 residues. This CDR3 reads CASSKWDRESYEQYF. CDR3 nucleotides: TGTGCCAGCAGCAAATGGGACAGGGAATCCTACGAGCAGTACTTC.

This clonotype occurred many times. The chain uses TRBV7-9 and TRBJ1-1; 8 bases agree with TRBD1. The CDR3 length is 15 residues. Unmatched junction bases numbered 6, after V lost 0 bases and J lost 6 bases. The V gene's germline CDR1 is SEHNR and CDR2 FQNEAQ (reference sequence). CDR3 residues: CASSLALSRGPEAFF. The CDR3 region has the DNA TGTGCCAGCAGCTTAGCGCTAAGCAGGGGGCCTGAAGCTTTCTTT.

This clonotype was observed many times. The chain combines TRBV20-1 with TRBJ2-5, with TRBD2 matching 11 bases. The length of the CDR3 is 15 residues. V shed 4 bases and J 5 bases; nucleotides not matched to a gene: 9. Per the germline V gene, CDR1 is DFQATT and CDR2 is SNEGSKA (reference sequence). The CDR3, as DNA: TGCAGTGCTAAACTAGCGGGGGTGTTAGGTGAGACCCAGTACTTC. This codes for CSAKLAGVLGETQYF.

This clonotype was detected ten times or more. J is TRBJ1-5 and V is TRBV5-1, with 9 bases fitting TRBD1. CDR3 size: 15 residues. V lost 4 bases to trimming and J lost 3 bases; unmatched junction nucleotides: 5. CDR1 is SGHRS and CDR2 is YFSETQ in the germline V gene. The CDR3 sequence: CASSKGTGLNQPQHF. In nucleotides, the CDR3 is TGCGCCAGCAGCAAAGGGACAGGGCTCAATCAGCCCCAGCATTTT.

With regard to this clonotype: A read error may produce the germline difference seen at one junction end. The chain combines TRBV5-5 with TRBJ2-2; tentatively, D is TRBD1 (6 bases). The germline gives CDR1 SGHKS, CDR2 YYEKEE (reference sequence). CDR3 size: 15 residues. The CDR3 protein is CASSKGVPNTGELFF. The CDR3 DNA reads as TGTGCCAGCAGCAAGGGGGTGCCTAACACCGGGGAGTTGTTTTTT.

This clonotype came up many times. The chain is built from TRBV7-2 and TRBJ2-1; 11 positions agree with TRBD1. In germline, CDR1 is SGHTA, CDR2 FQGNSA. Trimming at V came to 6 bases and at J to 9 bases, leaving 7 bases not matched to a gene. CDR3 length: 14 residues. Here the CDR3 reads CASSRDRGTVEQFF. The CDR3 nucleotides read TGTGCCAGCAGTAGGGACAGGGGGACTGTTGAGCAGTTCTTC.

In nucleotides, the CDR3 is TGTGCCAGCAGCCCCCTCGGTAGGTACTATGGCTACACCTTC. Protein sequence: CASSPLGRYYGYTF. The J gene is TRBJ1-2, the V gene TRBV7-2; D gene uncertain. Trimming removed 5 bases from V and 3 bases from J, with 13 bases in between. The CDR3 loop spans 14 amino acids. The germline CDR1 and CDR2 sequences are SGHTA and FQGNSA.

This clonotype came up many times. This rearrangement joins TRBV5-1 to TRBJ2-7; weak D call: TRBD1 (6 bases). Trimming took off 4 bases at V and 5 bases at J, with 19 bases between the two ends. The CDR3 totals 15 residues. In germline, CDR1 is SGHRS, CDR2 YFSETQ. The CDR3 reads CASSGVVGALHEQYF. CDR3 DNA sequence: TGCGCCAGCAGCGGGGTTGTGGGGGCTCTCCACGAGCAGTACTTC.

This clonotype has a handful of counts. J is TRBJ1-6 and V is TRBV6-6, with a weak D call TRBD1 (5 bases). Per germline, CDR1 MNHNY and CDR2 SVGAGI (reference sequence). The CDR3 runs to 17 residues. V shed 6 bases and J shed 0 bases, with 15 bases lying between them. CDR3 sequence: CASSPTGGSSYNSPLHF. The CDR3 bases are TGTGCCAGCAGCCCTACCGGGGGGAGCTCCTATAATTCACCCCTCCACTTT.

There are many counts of this clonotype. V gene TRBV4-1 combines with J gene TRBJ2-2; 10 bases are a match to TRBD1. Germline CDR1 MGHRA, CDR2 YSYEKL. The junction had 12 bases not matched to a gene; V was cut back by 0 bases and J by 5 bases. The CDR3 spans 19 residues. CDR3: CASSQEPGQGGARTGELFF. CDR3 DNA: TGCGCCAGCAGCCAAGAACCCGGACAGGGGGGAGCGAGGACCGGGGAGCTGTTTTTT.

The gene calls are TRBV5-1 and TRBJ2-1; D possibly matches TRBD1 or TRBD2 (5 bases each). Trimming stripped 4 bases from V and 6 bases from J, with 11 bases between. Germline V CDR1 and CDR2: SGHRS, YFSETQ. The CDR3 consists of 13 residues. The CDR3 sequence: CASSPRGANEQFF. The CDR3 DNA is TGCGCCAGCAGCCCGAGGGGAGCCAATGAGCAGTTCTTC.

This clonotype occurred a few times. This may come from a read error, since a much larger clone is one base off. This chain links TRBV20-1 with TRBJ2-7; D not certain. Germline CDR1 is DFQATT and CDR2 is SNEGSKA (reference sequence). This CDR3 is built from 12 residues. V was trimmed by 4 bases and J by 2 bases, leaving 9 bases between them. The CDR3 DNA reads as TGCAGTGCTATTCACCTAACCTACGAGCAGTACTTC. It yields the protein CSAIHLTYEQYF.

This clonotype was seen ten or more times. V usage is TRBV7-2 and J usage is TRBJ1-2; 8 positions agree with TRBD1. Germline CDR1 SGHTA, CDR2 FQGNSA. The CDR3 is 14 residues long. The trim removed 4 bases at V and 4 bases at J, leaving 5 bases unmatched. The CDR3 here is CASSWQGQAYGYTF. The CDR3 DNA sequence: TGTGCCAGCAGCTGGCAGGGACAGGCCTATGGCTACACCTTC. Complete variable domain (other parts from reference TRBV7-2 and TRBJ1-2): GAGVSQSPSNKVTEKGKDVELRCDPISGHTALYWYRQSLGQGLEFLIYFQGNSAPDKSGLPSDRFSAERTGGSVSTLTIQRTQQEDSAVYLCASSWQGQAYGYTFGSGTRLTVV.